This is a list of T cell receptor beta chains from one sample in a study of OX40 agonist ivuxolimab in advanced cancers. Measured with immunoSEQ multiplex PCR; TCRdb has only the in-frame clones, and not every one. The repertoire includes some 65,000 clones, roughly 84% of them detected once, and less than 0.4% sits in the top ten. The source was CD4+ or CD8+ T cells sorted from blood, collected in a trial of the OX40 agonist ivuxolimab. These receptors all come from an adult with an advanced solid tumor such as melanoma, head and neck, liver or kidney cancer. Each CDR3 is given with its conserved first and last residue. D genes are given only for firm matches. Clone size is shown for a subset of rows, as once, few, many or a class of expanded clone.

D gene: TRBD1; clone size: .; J gene: TRBJ2-7; V gene: TRBV4-2; CDR3 protein: CASSGRGQGSYEQYF; CDR3 DNA: TGTGCCAGCAGTGGGCGGGGACAGGGCTCCTACGAGCAGTACTTC
D gene: .; clone size: .; J gene: TRBJ2-7; V gene: TRBV10-3; CDR3 protein: CAIRASANSYEQYF; CDR3 DNA: TGTGCCATCAGGGCCAGCGCGAACTCCTACGAGCAGTACTTC
D gene: .; clone size: .; J gene: TRBJ1-6; V gene: TRBV18; CDR3 protein: CASSDRQRTGSSYNSPLHF; CDR3 DNA: TGTGCCAGCTCGGATAGACAACGGACGGGGAGCTCCTATAATTCACCCCTCCACTTT
D gene: TRBD1; clone size: .; J gene: TRBJ2-7; V gene: TRBV7-6; CDR3 protein: CASSLVGGQAPRQYF; CDR3 DNA: TGTGCCAGCAGCTTAGTAGGGGGACAGGCCCCCCGGCAGTACTTC
D gene: .; clone size: .; J gene: TRBJ2-7; V gene: TRBV19; CDR3 protein: CASSIQGGDYEQYF; CDR3 DNA: TGTGCCAGTAGTATTCAGGGGGGGGACTACGAGCAGTACTTC
D gene: .; clone size: .; J gene: TRBJ1-5; V gene: TRBV21-1; CDR3 protein: CASSNRDPNQPQHF; CDR3 DNA: TGTGCCAGCAGCAACCGGGACCCCAATCAGCCCCAGCATTTT
D gene: .; clone size: .; J gene: TRBJ1-6; V gene: TRBV6-1; CDR3 protein: CASGWGGGSPLHF; CDR3 DNA: TGTGCCAGCGGCTGGGGGGGTGGATCACCCCTCCACTTT
D gene: TRBD2; clone size: .; J gene: TRBJ2-3; V gene: TRBV7-9; CDR3 protein: CASSDYGRADTQYF; CDR3 DNA: TGTGCCAGCAGCGACTATGGGAGGGCAGATACGCAGTATTTT
D gene: .; clone size: few; J gene: TRBJ1-1; V gene: TRBV6-1; CDR3 protein: CACGRGTNTEAFF; CDR3 DNA: TGTGCCTGCGGGCGGGGAACGAACACTGAAGCTTTCTTT
D gene: .; clone size: .; J gene: TRBJ1-5; V gene: TRBV2; CDR3 protein: CASGGALPSYSNQPQHF; CDR3 DNA: TGTGCCAGCGGGGGGGCCCTACCATCTTATAGCAATCAGCCCCAGCATTTT
D gene: .; clone size: .; J gene: TRBJ1-1; V gene: TRBV12-2; CDR3 protein: CASRSPLVNTEAFF; CDR3 DNA: TGTGCAAGTCGCTCACCTCTTGTGAACACTGAAGCTTTCTTT
D gene: .; clone size: .; J gene: TRBJ2-4; V gene: TRBV10-1; CDR3 protein: CASSEAGRNIQYF; CDR3 DNA: TGCGCCAGCAGTGAGGCCGGGAGAAACATTCAGTACTTC
D gene: .; clone size: few; J gene: TRBJ1-2; V gene: TRBV9; CDR3 protein: CASSVGGLAEGYTF; CDR3 DNA: TGTGCCAGCAGCGTAGGAGGACTGGCAGAGGGCTACACCTTC
D gene: .; clone size: .; J gene: TRBJ2-7; V gene: TRBV6-1; CDR3 protein: CASRKPTSGRQYF; CDR3 DNA: TGTGCCAGCAGAAAGCCTACGAGTGGGCGGCAGTACTTC
D gene: TRBD1; clone size: once; J gene: TRBJ1-2; V gene: TRBV9; CDR3 protein: CASSAQTGGLNYGYTF; CDR3 DNA: TGTGCCAGCAGCGCCCAGACAGGGGGCCTTAACTATGGCTACACCTTC
D gene: .; clone size: once; J gene: TRBJ2-7; V gene: TRBV29-1; CDR3 protein: CSVGQNEQYF; CDR3 DNA: TGCAGCGTTGGGCAGAACGAGCAGTACTTC
D gene: .; clone size: .; J gene: TRBJ2-3; V gene: TRBV10-3; CDR3 protein: CAISDGTAGTDTQYF; CDR3 DNA: TGTGCCATCAGTGATGGGACCGCCGGAACAGATACGCAGTATTTT
D gene: TRBD1; clone size: .; J gene: TRBJ1-4; V gene: TRBV5-4; CDR3 protein: CASSIQGSGEKLFF; CDR3 DNA: TGTGCCAGCAGCATACAGGGGTCTGGGGAAAAACTGTTTTTT
D gene: .; clone size: .; J gene: TRBJ2-2; V gene: TRBV29-1; CDR3 protein: CSVEGQGTGELFF; CDR3 DNA: TGCAGCGTTGAAGGGCAGGGCACCGGGGAGCTGTTTTTT
D gene: TRBD1; clone size: .; J gene: TRBJ2-1; V gene: TRBV7-8; CDR3 protein: CASSLDSRAGGQHEQFF; CDR3 DNA: TGTGCCAGCAGCTTAGACAGTAGGGCAGGGGGTCAACATGAGCAGTTCTTC
D gene: .; clone size: .; J gene: TRBJ2-2; V gene: TRBV6-1; CDR3 protein: CASRTTRNTGELFF; CDR3 DNA: TGTGCCAGCAGGACCACGAGGAACACCGGGGAGCTGTTTTTT
D gene: .; clone size: .; J gene: TRBJ2-7; V gene: TRBV7-8; CDR3 protein: CASSLGLPGAAYEQYF; CDR3 DNA: TGTGCCAGCAGCTTAGGTCTCCCGGGGGCCGCGTACGAGCAGTACTTC
D gene: .; clone size: .; J gene: TRBJ1-1; V gene: TRBV15; CDR3 protein: CATSRDRVETEAFF; CDR3 DNA: TGTGCCACCAGCAGAGATCGGGTGGAGACTGAAGCTTTCTTT
D gene: .; clone size: .; J gene: TRBJ2-5; V gene: TRBV4-1; CDR3 protein: CASSQDPGLQETQYF; CDR3 DNA: TGCGCCAGCAGCCAAGATCCCGGCCTACAAGAGACCCAGTACTTC
D gene: .; clone size: few; J gene: TRBJ1-4; V gene: TRBV18; CDR3 protein: CASSPLGSGTTNEKLFF; CDR3 DNA: TGTGCCAGCTCACCACTTGGATCCGGGACAACTAATGAAAAACTGTTTTTT
D gene: TRBD1; clone size: .; J gene: TRBJ2-5; V gene: TRBV2; CDR3 protein: CASSGDRGRQETQYF; CDR3 DNA: TGTGCCAGCAGTGGGGACAGGGGGCGTCAAGAGACCCAGTACTTC
D gene: TRBD1; clone size: few; J gene: TRBJ2-7; V gene: TRBV19; CDR3 protein: CASSKWDSSYEQYF; CDR3 DNA: TGTGCCAGTAGTAAATGGGACAGCTCCTACGAGCAGTACTTC
D gene: .; clone size: .; J gene: TRBJ1-1; V gene: TRBV7-9; CDR3 protein: CASSRRGTGITNTEAFF; CDR3 DNA: TGTGCCAGCAGCCGAAGGGGTACAGGGATAACGAACACTGAAGCTTTCTTT
D gene: .; clone size: .; J gene: TRBJ1-2; V gene: TRBV7-2; CDR3 protein: CASSLGVGLNYGYTF; CDR3 DNA: TGTGCCAGCAGCTTAGGAGTGGGACTTAACTATGGCTACACCTTC
D gene: .; clone size: .; J gene: TRBJ2-7; V gene: TRBV30; CDR3 protein: CAWGSERFGQYF; CDR3 DNA: TGTGCCTGGGGGAGCGAGCGGTTCGGGCAGTACTTC
D gene: .; clone size: .; J gene: TRBJ2-4; V gene: TRBV29-1; CDR3 protein: CSGGSGEGAGNIQYF; CDR3 DNA: TGCAGCGGAGGGTCGGGAGAGGGGGCGGGAAACATTCAGTACTTC
D gene: .; clone size: .; J gene: TRBJ1-4; V gene: TRBV5-1; CDR3 protein: CASSSSQGVNEKLFF; CDR3 DNA: TGCGCCAGCAGCTCCTCTCAGGGAGTTAATGAAAAACTGTTTTTT
D gene: TRBD1; clone size: .; J gene: TRBJ1-1; V gene: TRBV6-5; CDR3 protein: CASGSGQTNTEAFF; CDR3 DNA: TGTGCCAGCGGATCGGGACAGACGAACACTGAAGCTTTCTTT
D gene: .; clone size: .; J gene: TRBJ1-6; V gene: TRBV19; CDR3 protein: CASEISSGYNSPLHF; CDR3 DNA: TGTGCCAGTGAAATCTCTAGCGGATATAATTCACCCCTCCACTTT
D gene: .; clone size: .; J gene: TRBJ2-4; V gene: TRBV29-1; CDR3 protein: CSVVVSLTAKNIQYF; CDR3 DNA: TGCAGCGTCGTTGTAAGCCTCACAGCCAAAAACATTCAGTACTTC
D gene: TRBD1; clone size: .; J gene: TRBJ2-7; V gene: TRBV19; CDR3 protein: CASSIAAGGSYEQYF; CDR3 DNA: TGTGCCAGTAGTATAGCGGCAGGGGGCTCCTACGAGCAGTACTTC
D gene: TRBD1; clone size: .; J gene: TRBJ2-5; V gene: TRBV5-1; CDR3 protein: CASSLVGQGAQETQYF; CDR3 DNA: TGCGCCAGCAGCTTGGTAGGCCAGGGGGCTCAGGAGACCCAGTACTTC
D gene: .; clone size: .; J gene: TRBJ1-2; V gene: TRBV4-3; CDR3 protein: CASSQDRGRGRSRDYGYTF; CDR3 DNA: TGCGCCAGCAGCCAAGATAGGGGCAGGGGAAGGTCGCGTGACTATGGCTACACCTTC
D gene: .; clone size: once; J gene: TRBJ1-1; V gene: TRBV7-3; CDR3 protein: CASSFQGPGTEAFF; CDR3 DNA: TGTGCCAGCAGCTTCCAGGGCCCGGGAACTGAAGCTTTCTTT
D gene: TRBD2; clone size: .; J gene: TRBJ2-5; V gene: TRBV14; CDR3 protein: CASSQGLAGGSQETQYF; CDR3 DNA: TGTGCCAGCAGCCAAGGGCTAGCGGGGGGGTCTCAAGAGACCCAGTACTTC
D gene: .; clone size: .; J gene: TRBJ2-3; V gene: TRBV6-6; CDR3 protein: CASSYRVRDNTDTQYF; CDR3 DNA: TGTGCCAGCAGTTACAGGGTTCGGGACAACACAGATACGCAGTATTTT
D gene: .; clone size: once; J gene: TRBJ2-3; V gene: TRBV5-8; CDR3 protein: CASSTWDTDTQYF; CDR3 DNA: TGTGCCAGCAGCACATGGGACACAGATACGCAGTATTTT
D gene: TRBD1; clone size: .; J gene: TRBJ1-2; V gene: TRBV11-2; CDR3 protein: CASRPYGGQPTNGYTF; CDR3 DNA: TGTGCCAGCAGACCCTACGGGGGACAGCCGACGAATGGCTACACCTTC
D gene: .; clone size: .; J gene: TRBJ2-2; V gene: TRBV11-2; CDR3 protein: CASSLGRGPGTGELFF; CDR3 DNA: TGTGCCAGCAGCTTAGGTCGGGGGCCGGGCACCGGGGAGCTGTTTTTT
D gene: TRBD2; clone size: .; J gene: TRBJ2-5; V gene: TRBV30; CDR3 protein: CAWSVLAGGTQYF; CDR3 DNA: TGTGCCTGGAGTGTGTTGGCGGGGGGGACCCAGTACTTC
D gene: .; clone size: .; J gene: TRBJ2-7; V gene: TRBV10-1; CDR3 protein: CASSETGRYEQYF; CDR3 DNA: TGCGCCAGCAGTGAGACAGGGCGCTACGAGCAGTACTTC
D gene: TRBD1; clone size: .; J gene: TRBJ2-7; V gene: TRBV7-2; CDR3 protein: CASSEDRVPYEQYF; CDR3 DNA: TGTGCCAGCAGCGAGGACAGGGTTCCCTACGAGCAGTACTTC
D gene: .; clone size: .; J gene: TRBJ1-1; V gene: TRBV4-2; CDR3 protein: CASSLPGGTEAFF; CDR3 DNA: TGTGCCAGCAGCTTGCCGGGCGGAACTGAAGCTTTCTTT
D gene: TRBD1; clone size: .; J gene: TRBJ2-7; V gene: TRBV27; CDR3 protein: CASSLLGQGANEQYF; CDR3 DNA: TGTGCCAGCAGTTTGTTGGGACAGGGGGCAAACGAGCAGTACTTC
D gene: TRBD2; clone size: .; J gene: TRBJ2-5; V gene: TRBV11-3; CDR3 protein: CASSSRTSGGETQYF; CDR3 DNA: TGTGCCAGCAGCTCGCGGACTAGCGGGGGAGAGACCCAGTACTTC
D gene: .; clone size: .; J gene: TRBJ2-2; V gene: TRBV5-4; CDR3 protein: CASSFGPNTGELFF; CDR3 DNA: TGTGCCAGCAGCTTTGGACCCAACACCGGGGAGCTGTTTTTT
D gene: .; clone size: .; J gene: TRBJ1-5; V gene: TRBV7-9; CDR3 protein: CASSSRQDSNQPQHF; CDR3 DNA: TGTGCCAGCAGCTCTAGGCAGGATAGCAATCAGCCCCAGCATTTT
D gene: TRBD2; clone size: few; J gene: TRBJ2-5; V gene: TRBV6-1; CDR3 protein: CASSELAGEQETQYF; CDR3 DNA: TGTGCCAGCAGTGAACTAGCGGGGGAGCAAGAGACCCAGTACTTC